Sequencing of this TCR beta chain was carried out in a study of T cells after posttransplantation cyclophosphamide. Germline CDR1 is LGHNT and CDR2 is FRNRAP. V lost 8 bases, J lost 4 bases, and 17 bases lay in between. The CDR3 has 14 residues. Only in-frame clones appear in the TCRdb table, and some are missing; sequencing was by immunoSEQ multiplex PCR. Altogether more than 60,000 clones are present, approximately 92% being singletons, with the ten largest covering nearly 3%. Regarding the study as a whole: TRB overlap between skin or GI tissue T cells and blood was limited. Recipient CMV seropositivity and CMV reactivation strongly tracked TRB clonality. Later blood repertoires were often dominated by clones from the donor CD8+ memory compartment.

On this clone: Its antigen is not known.

The rearrangement uses TRBV12-5 and TRBJ1-2; the D gene is possibly TRBD1 (6 bases). The sample taken for sequencing was PBMCs. This sequence originates from a woman aged 25 to 39 in good health and a related stem cell transplant donor. The CDR3 nucleotides are TGTGCTAGTAGGGGGGCCGCTCCCTTCTATGGCTACACCTTC. Protein: CASRGAAPFYGYTF. Based on the CDR3 plus reference TRBV12-5 and TRBJ1-2, the full variable domain is DARVTQTPRHKVTEMGQEVTMRCQPILGHNTVFWYRQTMMQGLELLAYFRNRAPLDDSGMPKDRFSAEMPDATLATLKIQPSEPRDSAVYFCASRGAAPFYGYTFGSGTRLTVV.